Following are 31 T cell receptor beta chains from one sample sequenced in a study of T-cell reconstitution after alpha-beta-depleted transplantation in children (dated by TCRdb to the mid-2010s). The treatment or condition label of this sample denotes: allogeneic hematopoietic cell transplantation with graft depleted of TCRalphabeta T cells and CD19 B cells. The library relied on PCR. Sequenced on an Illumina HiSeq 2500. To normalize quantification of the TCRbeta repertoire, the TCR libraries were built with molecular barcoding that relied on unique molecular identifiers. TCRdb passed the public sequencing reads through fastp at Q25 and MiXCR, retaining productive beta sequences. When rows share a CDR3 protein, they turn into one entry using the most common DNA and genes. This sample has roughly 310,000 distinct CDR3 sequences in its table, and approximately 20% of those were observed once. The top ten clones comprise approximately 11% of the sample.

The sequenced sample was PBMCs, mostly from graft donor cells, obtained 180 days after TCRalphabeta/CD19-depleted stem cell transplant. These receptors were obtained from a male patient aged 5 to 17 who had a stem cell transplant for acute lymphoblastic leukemia, so the T cells may come from the graft donor.

This clonotype was picked up a small number of times. V gene TRBV9 combines with J gene TRBJ2-2, with D uncertain. V lost 0 bases to trimming and J lost 0 bases, with 12 bases between them. The CDR3 contains 17 residues. CDR1 and CDR2 from the germline V gene are SGDLS and YYNGEE. CDR3 sequence: CASSVVSVGANTGELFF. CDR3 bases: TGTGCCAGCAGCGTAGTTTCGGTTGGTGCGAACACCGGGGAGCTGTTTTTT.

This clonotype was observed a handful of times. The CDR3 coding sequence is TGTGCCAGCAGCTTAGAGGTAGGGGGTAACACTGAAGCTTTCTTT. Protein: CASSLEVGGNTEAFF. V usage is TRBV7-2 and J usage is TRBJ1-1, with D maybe TRBD1 (6 bases). CDR1 and CDR2 from the germline V gene are SGHTA and FQGNSA. V was clipped by 1 base and J by 2 bases, with 11 bases between them. The CDR3 length is 15 residues.

The chain couples TRBV21-1 to TRBJ2-5; the D call in the table, TRBD1, was not verified against the DNA. TRBV21-1 is recorded as a pseudogene. This CDR3 spans 15 amino acids. The CDR3 nucleotides read TGTGCCAGCAGCAAAGAGGGGGACAGGGTGGAGACCCAGTACTTC. Amino acids: CASSKEGDRVETQYF.

This clonotype was seen a few times. This rearrangement joins TRBV27 to TRBJ2-4; the D call may be TRBD1 or TRBD2 (5 bases each). The V gene lost 3 bases and the J gene lost 0 bases, with 12 bases spanning the gap. The CDR3 extends over 16 amino acids. CDR1 and CDR2 from the germline V gene are MNHEY and SMNVEV (reference sequence). The CDR3 here is CASSLGRVLAKNIQYF. The CDR3 DNA follows: TGTGCCAGCAGTTTGGGACGGGTCTTAGCCAAAAACATTCAGTACTTC.

The chain is built from TRBV5-1 and TRBJ2-3; 7 nucleotides line up with TRBD1. The J segment lost 5 bases and the V segment lost 0 bases, leaving 3 bases of the junction unmatched. Germline CDR1 and CDR2: SGHRS and YFSETQ. The CDR3 length is 14 residues. The CDR3 is CASSLGRGLDTQYF. CDR3 DNA: TGCGCCAGCAGCTTGGGTAGGGGGCTAGATACGCAGTATTTT.

In this sample, this clonotype turned up a few times. The V gene is TRBV5-1, the J gene TRBJ2-1, with 11 bases that match TRBD2. The CDR3 runs 17 residues. V lost 3 bases and J lost 5; bases outside the gene matches: 10. CDR1 is SGHRS and CDR2 is YFSETQ in the germline V gene. The CDR3 sequence: CASSSVSSGRWDNEQFF. DNA for the CDR3: TGCGCCAGCAGCTCAGTTTCTAGCGGGAGGTGGGACAATGAGCAGTTCTTC. Drawing the rest from reference TRBV5-1 and TRBJ2-1, the complete variable domain is KAGVTQTPRYLIKTRGQQVTLSCSPISGHRSVSWYQQTPGQGLQFLFEYFSETQRNKGNFPGRFSGRQFSNSRSEMNVSTLELGDSALYLCASSSVSSGRWDNEQFFGPGTRLTVL.

V and J are TRBV5-6 and TRBJ2-2, with unresolved D. This CDR3 spans 12 amino acids. Germline assignment: CDR1 SGHDT and CDR2 YYEEEE. The V end was cut by 0 bases, the J end by 5 bases, with 2 bases between. The CDR3 protein is CASSLETGELFF. The CDR3 coding sequence is TGTGCCAGCAGCTTGGAAACCGGGGAGCTGTTTTTT.

V gene TRBV5-1 combines with J gene TRBJ2-7, with TRBD2 matching over 7 bases. Trimming at V came to 1 base and at J to 5 bases, leaving 6 bases not matched to a gene. This CDR3 contains 14 residues. The germline V gene encodes CDR1 SGHRS and CDR2 YFSETQ. CDR3 sequence: CASSLREAWDEQYF. The CDR3 bases are TGCGCCAGCAGCTTGCGGGAGGCCTGGGACGAGCAGTACTTC.

This clonotype was found once. This chain connects TRBV28 to TRBJ2-1; perhaps TRBD2 as D (6 bases). V lost 4 bases to trimming and J lost 1 base, with 11 bases between them. The CDR3 totals 15 residues. Germline CDR1 MDHEN, CDR2 SYDVKM. CDR3 residues: CASSSAGNSYNEQFF. The CDR3 region has the DNA TGTGCCAGCAGTTCTGCGGGGAATTCCTACAATGAGCAGTTCTTC. Variable domain in full (rest from reference TRBV28 and TRBJ2-1): DVKVTQSSRYLVKRTGEKVFLECVQDMDHENMFWYRQDPGLGLRLIYFSYDVKMKEKGDIPEGYSVSREKKERFSLILESASTNQTSMYLCASSSAGNSYNEQFFGPGTRLTVL.

The V and J genes are TRBV10-1 and TRBJ2-2, with D maybe TRBD2 (6 bases). V lost 7 bases, J lost 4 bases, and 31 bases lay in between. The V gene's germline CDR1 is WNHNN and CDR2 SYGVQD (reference sequence). CDR3 length equals 20 residues. The DNA for the CDR3 is TGCGCCAGCATCCACCTCCTCGGGGGATGGCACCTAAATCCCACCGGGGAGCTGTTTTTT. Its translation: CASIHLLGGWHLNPTGELFF.

The V and J genes are TRBV5-4 and TRBJ2-1; D not resolved. Germline CDR1 SGHNT, CDR2 YYREEE (reference sequence). V gave up 4 bases and J gave up 4 bases, with 15 bases separating them. The CDR3 totals 15 residues. The CDR3 nucleotides read TGTGCCAGCAGCACGTTAGTTAGTCCATACAATGAGCAGTTCTTC. Its translation is CASSTLVSPYNEQFF. Filled out from reference TRBV5-4 and TRBJ2-1, the complete variable domain reads ETGVTQSPTHLIKTRGQQVTLRCSSQSGHNTVSWYQQALGQGPQFIFQYYREEENGRGNFPPRFSGLQFPNYSSELNVNALELDDSALYLCASSTLVSPYNEQFFGPGTRLTVL.

The table lists this clonotype with a few counts. This sequence joins TRBV20-1 and TRBJ2-1; 7 positions agree with TRBD2. Germline V CDR1 and CDR2: DFQATT, SNEGSKA (reference sequence). CDR3 length: 12 residues. With 5 bases clipped from V and 2 bases from J, the junction kept 0 bases outside the gene matches. The CDR3 sequence is CSAAGAYNEQFF. The CDR3 DNA sequence: TGCAGTGCTGCGGGAGCCTACAATGAGCAGTTCTTC.

This clonotype was detected a few times. The J gene is TRBJ2-4, the V gene TRBV20-1; TRBD1 agrees at 8 bases. The V gene's germline CDR1 is DFQATT and CDR2 SNEGSKA (reference sequence). Trimming at V came to 0 bases and at J to 11 bases, leaving 12 bases not matched to a gene. There are 15 residues in the CDR3. Here the CDR3 DNA reads TGCAGTGCTAGAGATAGGGGTCAGGGACAGGTGGTTCAGTACTTC. This sequence encodes CSARDRGQGQVVQYF.

Concerning this clonotype itself: One end of the junction fails to match germline, which may point to a read error. The chain couples TRBV4-1 to TRBJ1-5; 7 positions agree with TRBD1. CDR1 MGHRA and CDR2 YSYEKL come from the germline V gene. There are 14 residues in the CDR3. This chain's CDR3 is CTSSPGQEGQPQHF. DNA for the CDR3: TGCACCAGCAGCCCCGGACAGGAGGGACAGCCCCAGCATTTT.

The V gene is TRBV5-1, the J gene TRBJ2-3; 11 bases match TRBD2. The CDR3 spans 17 residues. Trimming took 4 bases from V and 3 from J; bases not matched to a gene: 10. CDR1 is SGHRS, CDR2 YFSETQ, per germline. The CDR3 DNA follows: TGCGCCAGCAGCGCTGGACTAGCGGGCGGGGGAACAGATACGCAGTATTTT. It encodes CASSAGLAGGGTDTQYF.

V and J are TRBV11-3 and TRBJ1-4, with D possibly being TRBD1 (6 bases). This CDR3 is built from 22 residues. V was pared by 1 base and J by 0 bases, with 27 bases between. Per germline, CDR1 SGHNT and CDR2 YENEEA. Here the CDR3 reads CASSLVVGGRGFTVATNEKLFF. The CDR3 DNA reads as TGTGCCAGCAGCTTAGTTGTTGGTGGCAGGGGATTCACAGTTGCAACTAATGAAAAACTGTTTTTT.

V and J are TRBV5-1 and TRBJ2-7; 7 nucleotides line up with TRBD1. The CDR3 loop spans 15 amino acids. Trimming removed 3 bases from V and 4 bases from J; junction bases left unmatched: 10. Germline V CDR1 and CDR2: SGHRS, YFSETQ. CDR3 sequence reads: CASSSRTGASYEQYF. The CDR3 nucleotides are TGCGCCAGCAGCTCCAGGACAGGAGCATCGTACGAGCAGTACTTC.

This clonotype appeared a few times. CDR3 DNA: TGCAGCGTTTGCCGGGACAGGGCTTCCTACGAGCAGTACTTC. The encoded protein is CSVCRDRASYEQYF. The chain is built from TRBV29-1 and TRBJ2-7, with TRBD1 matching over 9 bases. Trimming removed 5 bases from V and 1 base from J; junction bases left unmatched: 6. Germline V CDR1 and CDR2: SQVTM, ANQGSEA. The length of the CDR3 is 14 residues.

In its sample, this clonotype was seen a few times. The chain couples TRBV2 to TRBJ2-3; TRBD2 matches at 13 bases. Trimming removed 4 bases from V and 3 bases from J; junction bases left unmatched: 10. This CDR3 spans 18 amino acids. Germline values: CDR1 SNHLY, CDR2 FYNNEI. This chain's CDR3 is CASSASGTSGIGTDTQYF. In DNA, the CDR3 is TGTGCCAGCAGTGCCAGTGGGACTAGCGGGATCGGAACAGATACGCAGTATTTT.

This clonotype was detected only once. The chain couples TRBV5-1 to TRBJ2-1, with D possibly matching TRBD2 (5 bases). Trimming stripped 1 base from V and 14 bases from J, with 13 bases between. The V gene's germline CDR1 is SGHRS and CDR2 YFSETQ. There are 12 residues in the CDR3. CDR3: CASSLSALGEFF. Here the CDR3 DNA reads TGCGCCAGCAGCTTGTCAGCCCTGGGAGAGTTCTTC.

There are a few counts of this clonotype. The CDR3 protein is CASSLFPGRGSYNEQFF. The CDR3 DNA follows: TGTGCCAGCAGCCTATTTCCAGGGCGGGGATCCTACAATGAGCAGTTCTTC. The chain combines TRBV3-1 with TRBJ2-1; D possibly corresponds to TRBD2 (6 bases). V lost 4 bases to trimming and J lost 1 base, with 17 bases between them. Germline-derived CDR1 and CDR2 are LGHDT and YNNKEL (reference sequence). The CDR3 spans 17 residues.

This clonotype has only a few counts. The chain links TRBV20-1 to TRBJ2-7; D perhaps matches TRBD2 (6 bases). The V end was cut by 3 bases, the J end by 7 bases, with 25 bases between. From germline, CDR1 is DFQATT and CDR2 SNEGSKA (reference sequence). The CDR3 is 16 residues long. This chain's CDR3 is CSASRGPSVSIWEQYF. CDR3 in DNA: TGCAGTGCTAGTAGGGGACCTAGCGTCAGCATTTGGGAGCAGTACTTC.

V is TRBV4-1 and J is TRBJ2-3; 7 bases are a match to TRBD2. CDR1 is MGHRA, CDR2 YSYEKL, per germline. CDR3 size: 18 residues. The V and J ends lost 0 bases and 1 base, in that order; junction bases with no gene match: 10. CDR3 sequence: CASSQDLGGGLRTDTQYF. The CDR3 bases are TGCGCCAGCAGCCAAGATCTTGGGGGAGGGCTTCGCACAGATACGCAGTATTTT.

The chain combines TRBV7-9 with TRBJ2-2, with D unresolved. This CDR3 spans 13 amino acids. Germline V lookup: CDR1 SEHNR, CDR2 FQNEAQ (reference sequence). The V and J ends lost 3 bases and 7 bases respectively, with 9 bases between them. The CDR3 protein is CASSFPAVGELFF. Here the CDR3 DNA reads TGTGCCAGCAGCTTTCCCGCGGTCGGGGAGCTGTTTTTT.

This chain connects TRBV7-9 to TRBJ2-1, with D tentatively TRBD2 (6 bases). Germline CDR1 and CDR2: SEHNR and FQNEAQ (reference sequence). The CDR3 consists of 12 residues. The germline V and J ends were trimmed by 8 bases and 10 bases, with 15 bases remaining between them. The CDR3 DNA follows: TGTGCCAGCCCTGGAGGGACGGAAGAGCAGTTCTTC. It codes for CASPGGTEEQFF.

This clonotype occurred a few times. The CDR3 DNA sequence: TGCGCCAGCCGTCCGGCACTAGCGGGAGCAGCCGAGCAGTACTTC. The encoded protein is CASRPALAGAAEQYF. This chain links TRBV5-1 with TRBJ2-7; 11 bases line up with TRBD2. The V and J ends lost 7 bases and 6 bases, in that order; junction bases with no gene match: 12. The CDR3 length is 15 residues. CDR1 and CDR2 from the germline V gene are SGHRS and YFSETQ.

The sample holds many counts of this clonotype. V gene TRBV28 combines with J gene TRBJ1-1; no reliable D call. CDR1 and CDR2 (germline): MDHEN, SYDVKM. The CDR3 covers 14 residues. Trimming took off 6 bases at V and 4 bases at J, with 15 bases between the two ends. CDR3 in amino acids: CASSRAGGGTEAFF. The CDR3 bases are TGTGCCAGCAGCCGAGCGGGAGGTGGCACTGAAGCTTTCTTT.

This clonotype was found a few times. The rearrangement links TRBV5-1 to TRBJ2-2, with 12 bases that match TRBD2. This CDR3 contains 16 residues. Trimming at V came to 4 bases and at J to 1 base, leaving 2 bases not matched to a gene. In germline, CDR1 is SGHRS, CDR2 YFSETQ. In DNA form, the CDR3 reads TGCGCCAGCAGCGAACTAGCGGGAGGGAACACCGGGGAGCTGTTTTTT. The encoded protein is CASSELAGGNTGELFF. Complete variable domain (other parts from reference TRBV5-1 and TRBJ2-2): KAGVTQTPRYLIKTRGQQVTLSCSPISGHRSVSWYQQTPGQGLQFLFEYFSETQRNKGNFPGRFSGRQFSNSRSEMNVSTLELGDSALYLCASSELAGGNTGELFFGEGSRLTVL.

This clonotype was counted many times. The chain carries TRBV5-1 and TRBJ2-7, with 8 bases matching TRBD2. The CDR3 is made up of 15 amino acids. From germline, CDR1 is SGHRS and CDR2 YFSETQ. The ends lost 2 bases at V and 0 bases at J; junction bases unmatched: 4. The CDR3 protein is CASSFQAGVSYEQYF. The CDR3 DNA is TGCGCCAGCAGCTTTCAAGCGGGAGTCTCCTACGAGCAGTACTTC.

The chain is built from TRBV11-2 and TRBJ2-7, with 10 positions matching TRBD2. Germline V CDR1 and CDR2: SGHAT, FQNNGV. V was clipped by 2 bases and J by 4 bases; unmatched bases: 14. The CDR3 totals 18 residues. The CDR3 spells CASSLIRSSGRGKYEQYF. CDR3 sequence (DNA): TGTGCCAGCAGCTTAATCCGCTCTAGCGGGAGAGGTAAATACGAGCAGTACTTC.

This rearrangement joins TRBV5-1 to TRBJ2-1; 11 bases align to TRBD2. Germline V gives CDR1 SGHRS, CDR2 YFSETQ. The CDR3 contains 18 residues. V lost 0 bases and J lost 3; bases outside the gene matches: 8. In nucleotides, the CDR3 is TGCGCCAGCAGCTTGGAAGGACTAGCGGGCGGGGGCTACAATGAGCAGTTCTTC. Translation: CASSLEGLAGGGYNEQFF.